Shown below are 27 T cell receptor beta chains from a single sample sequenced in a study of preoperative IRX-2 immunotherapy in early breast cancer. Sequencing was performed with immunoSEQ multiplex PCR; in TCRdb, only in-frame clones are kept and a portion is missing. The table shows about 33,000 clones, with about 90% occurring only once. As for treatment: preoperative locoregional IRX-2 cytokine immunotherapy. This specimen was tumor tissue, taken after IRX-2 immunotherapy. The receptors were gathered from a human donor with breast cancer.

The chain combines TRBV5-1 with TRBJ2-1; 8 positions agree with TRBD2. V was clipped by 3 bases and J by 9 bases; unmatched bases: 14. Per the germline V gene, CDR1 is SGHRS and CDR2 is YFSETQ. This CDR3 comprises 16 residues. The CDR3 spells CASSSGLVMERSEQFF. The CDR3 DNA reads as TGCGCCAGCAGCTCGGGACTAGTTATGGAGCGAAGTGAGCAGTTCTTC.

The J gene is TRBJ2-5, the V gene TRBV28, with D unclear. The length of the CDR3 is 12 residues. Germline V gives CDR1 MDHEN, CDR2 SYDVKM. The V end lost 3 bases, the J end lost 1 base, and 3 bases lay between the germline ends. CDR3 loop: CASSLPQETQYF. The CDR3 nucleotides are TGTGCCAGCAGTTTGCCCCAAGAGACCCAGTACTTC.

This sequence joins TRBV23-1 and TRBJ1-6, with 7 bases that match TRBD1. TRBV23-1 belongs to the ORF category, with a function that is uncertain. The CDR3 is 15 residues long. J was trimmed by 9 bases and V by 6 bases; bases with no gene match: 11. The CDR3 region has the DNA TGCGCCAGCAGGAGAACAGGGGAAAAACCTTCACCCCTCCACTTT. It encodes CASRRTGEKPSPLHF.

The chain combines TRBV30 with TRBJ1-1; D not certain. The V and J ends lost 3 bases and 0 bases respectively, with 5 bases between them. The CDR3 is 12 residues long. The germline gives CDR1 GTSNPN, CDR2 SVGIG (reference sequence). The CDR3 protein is CAWSRMNTEAFF. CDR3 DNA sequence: TGTGCCTGGAGCCGGATGAACACTGAAGCTTTCTTT.

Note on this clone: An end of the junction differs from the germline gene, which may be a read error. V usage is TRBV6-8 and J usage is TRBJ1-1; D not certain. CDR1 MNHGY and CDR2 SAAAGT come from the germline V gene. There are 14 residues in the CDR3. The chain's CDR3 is CAISAGIWGTEAFF. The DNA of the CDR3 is TGTGCCATCAGTGCAGGCATTTGGGGCACTGAAGCTTTCTTT.

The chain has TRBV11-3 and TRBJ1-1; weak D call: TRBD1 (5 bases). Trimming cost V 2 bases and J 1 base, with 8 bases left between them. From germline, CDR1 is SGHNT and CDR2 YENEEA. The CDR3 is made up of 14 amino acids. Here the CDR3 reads CASSLLDTNTEAFF. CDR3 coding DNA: TGTGCCAGCAGCTTATTGGACACGAACACTGAAGCTTTCTTT.

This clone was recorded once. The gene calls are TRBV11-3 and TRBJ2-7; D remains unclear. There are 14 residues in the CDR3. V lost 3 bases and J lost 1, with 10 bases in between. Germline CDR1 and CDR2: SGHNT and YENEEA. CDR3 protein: CASSLFAGSYEQYF. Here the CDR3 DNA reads TGTGCCAGCAGCTTGTTTGCAGGTTCCTACGAGCAGTACTTC.

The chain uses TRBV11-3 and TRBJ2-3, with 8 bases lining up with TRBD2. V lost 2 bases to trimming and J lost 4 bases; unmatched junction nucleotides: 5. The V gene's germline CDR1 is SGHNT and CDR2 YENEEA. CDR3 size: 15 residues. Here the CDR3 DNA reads TGTGCCAGCAGCTTACGACTGCGGGGGGCAGATACGCAGTATTTT. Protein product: CASSLRLRGADTQYF.

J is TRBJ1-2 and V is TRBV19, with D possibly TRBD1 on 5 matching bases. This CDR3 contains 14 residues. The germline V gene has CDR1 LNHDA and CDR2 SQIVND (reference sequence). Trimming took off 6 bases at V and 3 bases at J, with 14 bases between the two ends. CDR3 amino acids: CASSPAGGDYGYTF. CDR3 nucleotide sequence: TGTGCCAGTAGCCCGGCGGGGGGAGACTATGGCTACACCTTC.

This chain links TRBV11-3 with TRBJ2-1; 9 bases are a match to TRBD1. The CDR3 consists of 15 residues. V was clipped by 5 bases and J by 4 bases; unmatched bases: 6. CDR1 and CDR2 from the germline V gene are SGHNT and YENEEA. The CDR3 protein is CASSPRTGVYNEQFF. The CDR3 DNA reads TGTGCCAGCAGCCCCCGGACAGGGGTATACAATGAGCAGTTCTTC. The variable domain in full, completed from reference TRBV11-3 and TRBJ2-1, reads EAGVVQSPRYKIIEKKQPVAFWCNPISGHNTLYWYLQNLGQGPELLIRYENEEAVDDSQLPKDRFSAERLKGVDSTLKIQPAELGDSAVYLCASSPRTGVYNEQFFGPGTRLTVL.

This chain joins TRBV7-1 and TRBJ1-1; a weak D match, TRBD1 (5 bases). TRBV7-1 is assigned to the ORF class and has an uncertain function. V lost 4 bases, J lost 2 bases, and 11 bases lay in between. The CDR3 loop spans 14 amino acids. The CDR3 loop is CASSYQGGNTEAFF. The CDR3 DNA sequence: TGTGCCAGCAGCTACCAGGGAGGAAACACTGAAGCTTTCTTT.

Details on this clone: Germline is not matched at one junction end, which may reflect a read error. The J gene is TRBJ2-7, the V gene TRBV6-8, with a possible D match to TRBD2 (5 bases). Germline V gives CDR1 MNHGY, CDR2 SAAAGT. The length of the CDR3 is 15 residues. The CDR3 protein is CAISARGSESYEQYF. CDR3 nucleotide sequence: TGTGCCATCAGTGCTCGGGGTAGCGAGAGTTACGAGCAGTACTTC.

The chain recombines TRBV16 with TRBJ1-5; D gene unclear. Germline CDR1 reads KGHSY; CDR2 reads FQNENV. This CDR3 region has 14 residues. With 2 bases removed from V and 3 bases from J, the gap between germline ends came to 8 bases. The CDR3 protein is CASSQGGFNQPQHF. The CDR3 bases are TGTGCCAGCAGCCAAGGCGGCTTCAATCAGCCCCAGCATTTT.

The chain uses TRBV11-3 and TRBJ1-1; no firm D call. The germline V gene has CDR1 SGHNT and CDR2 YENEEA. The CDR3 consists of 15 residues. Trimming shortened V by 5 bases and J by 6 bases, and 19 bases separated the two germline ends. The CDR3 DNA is TGTGCCAGCAGCGCCCAACAAGGCTCTCTCGCTGAAGCTTTCTTT. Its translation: CASSAQQGSLAEAFF.

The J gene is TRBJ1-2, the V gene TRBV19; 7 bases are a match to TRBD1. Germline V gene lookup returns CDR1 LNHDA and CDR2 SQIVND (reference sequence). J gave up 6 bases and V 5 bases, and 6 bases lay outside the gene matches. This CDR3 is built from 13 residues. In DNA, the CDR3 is TGTGCCAGTAGTGACAGGGCCCCAGATGGCTACACCTTC. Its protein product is CASSDRAPDGYTF.

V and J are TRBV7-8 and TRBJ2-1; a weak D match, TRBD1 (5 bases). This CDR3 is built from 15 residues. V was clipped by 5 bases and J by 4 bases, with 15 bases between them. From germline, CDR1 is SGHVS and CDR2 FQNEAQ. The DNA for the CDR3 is TGTGCCAGCAGCCAGGGATCCTCCCTTTACAATGAGCAGTTCTTC. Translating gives CASSQGSSLYNEQFF.

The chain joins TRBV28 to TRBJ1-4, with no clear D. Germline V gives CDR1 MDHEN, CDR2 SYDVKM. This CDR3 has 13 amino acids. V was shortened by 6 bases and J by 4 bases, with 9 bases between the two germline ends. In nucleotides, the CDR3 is TGTGCCAGCAGCCTACCCATTAATGAAAAACTGTTTTTT. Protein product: CASSLPINEKLFF.

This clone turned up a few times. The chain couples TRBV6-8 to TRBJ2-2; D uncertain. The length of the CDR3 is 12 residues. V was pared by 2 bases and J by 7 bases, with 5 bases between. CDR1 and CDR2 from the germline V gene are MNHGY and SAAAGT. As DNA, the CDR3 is TGTGCCAGCAGTTACCGACGCGGGGAGCTGTTTTTT. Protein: CASSYRRGELFF.

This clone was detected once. This CDR3 is CASSEWAQGAKEQYV. CDR3 in DNA: TGCGCCAGCAGTGAATGGGCACAGGGGGCTAAAGAGCAGTACGTC. The gene calls are TRBV10-1 and TRBJ2-7; 9 positions agree with TRBD1. Germline V gene data show CDR1 as WNHNN and CDR2 as SYGVQD (reference sequence). The CDR3 totals 15 residues. Trimming cost V 3 bases and J 7 bases; bases outside gene matches: 10.

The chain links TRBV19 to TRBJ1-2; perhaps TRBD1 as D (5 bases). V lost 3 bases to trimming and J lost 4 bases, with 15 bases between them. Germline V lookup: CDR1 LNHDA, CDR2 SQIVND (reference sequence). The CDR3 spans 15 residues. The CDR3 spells CASSMVGGSVYGYTF. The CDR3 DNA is TGTGCCAGTAGTATGGTCGGGGGGTCCGTCTATGGCTACACCTTC.

Here the CDR3 reads CASSPDGLQETQYF. CDR3 DNA: TGTGCCAGCTCACCAGACGGACTCCAAGAGACCCAGTACTTC. The V gene is TRBV18, the J gene TRBJ2-5; TRBD2 is a possible D gene (5 bases). This CDR3 spans 14 amino acids. Germline CDR1 KGHSH, CDR2 LQKENI. V lost 2 bases and J 1 base, leaving 8 bases between the germline ends.

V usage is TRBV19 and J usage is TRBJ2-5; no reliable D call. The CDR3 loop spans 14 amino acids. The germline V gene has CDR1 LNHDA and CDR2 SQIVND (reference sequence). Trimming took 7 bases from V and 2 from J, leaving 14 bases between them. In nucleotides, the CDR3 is TGTGCCAGTAACCGCGGCGCAGGTCAAGAGACCCAGTACTTC. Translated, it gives CASNRGAGQETQYF.

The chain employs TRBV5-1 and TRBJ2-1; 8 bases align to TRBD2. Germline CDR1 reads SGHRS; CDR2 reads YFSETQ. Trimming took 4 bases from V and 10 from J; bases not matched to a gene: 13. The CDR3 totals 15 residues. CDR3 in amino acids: CASSLVAGPQWEQFF. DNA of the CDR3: TGCGCCAGCAGCCTCGTAGCGGGGCCACAATGGGAGCAGTTCTTC.

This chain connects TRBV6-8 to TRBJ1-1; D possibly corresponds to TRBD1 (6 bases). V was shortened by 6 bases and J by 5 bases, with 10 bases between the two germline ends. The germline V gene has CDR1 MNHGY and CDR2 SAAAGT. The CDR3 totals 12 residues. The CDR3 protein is CASREGGTEAFF. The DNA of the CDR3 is TGTGCCAGCAGAGAAGGGGGAACTGAAGCTTTCTTT.

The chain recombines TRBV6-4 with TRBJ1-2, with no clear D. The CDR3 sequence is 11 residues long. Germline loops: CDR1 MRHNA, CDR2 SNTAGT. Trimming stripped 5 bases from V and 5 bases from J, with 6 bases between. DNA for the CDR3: TGTGCCAGCAGTTCGTCATATGGCTACACCTTC. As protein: CASSSSYGYTF.

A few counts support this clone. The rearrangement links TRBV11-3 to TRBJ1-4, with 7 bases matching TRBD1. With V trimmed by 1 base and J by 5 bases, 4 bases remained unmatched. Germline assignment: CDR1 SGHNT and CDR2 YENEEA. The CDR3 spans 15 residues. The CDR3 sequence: CASSLVGTVNEKLFF. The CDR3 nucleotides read TGTGCCAGCAGCTTAGTCGGGACAGTCAATGAAAAACTGTTTTTT.

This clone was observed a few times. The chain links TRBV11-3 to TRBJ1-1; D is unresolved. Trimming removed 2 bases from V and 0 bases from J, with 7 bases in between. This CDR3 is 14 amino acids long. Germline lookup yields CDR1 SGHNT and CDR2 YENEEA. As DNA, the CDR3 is TGTGCCAGCAGCTTATCCAGATTGAACACTGAAGCTTTCTTT. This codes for CASSLSRLNTEAFF.